This is a list of T cell receptor beta chains from one sample in a study of blood T cell repertoires in COVID-19. TCRdb's copy holds only in-frame clones and misses some; the assay was immunoSEQ multiplex PCR. The repertoire holds around 220,000 clones, with 65% to 80% as singletons. Sample: peripheral blood. The source of these receptors is a woman aged 40 to 49 with active or convalescent COVID-19. CDR3s include the opening cysteine and the closing phenylalanine or tryptophan. The D gene is left open where the match is weak. The listing skips clone size in some rows; elsewhere it reads once, few, many or a size class.

v_gene	abundance	d_gene	j_gene	CDR3nt	CDR3aa
TRBV5-4	.	.	TRBJ2-7	TGTGCCAGCAGCCCCGTTGGGGGGTACGAGCAGTACTTC	CASSPVGGYEQYF
TRBV19	few	.	TRBJ1-6	TGTGCCAGTAGTATAAGCGGTGAATCACCCCTCCACTTT	CASSISGESPLHF
TRBV30	.	.	TRBJ1-4	TGTGCCGGGTGGGATCGAGGGGGAGCTTATGAAAAACTGTTTTTT	CAGWDRGGAYEKLFF
TRBV7-9	.	TRBD1	TRBJ1-4	TGTGCCAGCAGCTTAGCGGGACAGGGGGGTAATGAAAAACTGTTTTTT	CASSLAGQGGNEKLFF
TRBV6-1	.	TRBD1	TRBJ1-2	TGTGCCAGCAGTGAAGGACAGGGGATAGACTACACCTTC	CASSEGQGIDYTF
TRBV3-1/TRBV3-2	few	TRBD2	TRBJ2-1	TGTGCCAGCAGCCAAGATAGCGGGGGAGCCTACAATGAGCAGTTCTTC	CASSQDSGGAYNEQFF
TRBV6-5	.	TRBD1	TRBJ1-2	TGTGCCAGCAGTTCGACAGGGGAAGGCGGCTACACCTTC	CASSSTGEGGYTF
TRBV6-9	few	.	TRBJ2-1	TGTGCCAGCAGTTACGCGGGGAGCTCCTACAATGAGCAGTTCTTC	CASSYAGSSYNEQFF
TRBV6-1	.	.	TRBJ2-3	TGTGCCAGCAGTGAAGGGACTCCCTCAGCTACGCAGTATTTT	CASSEGTPSATQYF
TRBV30	.	.	TRBJ1-3	TGTGCCTGGATGAGGTCCCGCTCTGGAAACACCATATATTTT	CAWMRSRSGNTIYF
TRBV28	.	TRBD1	TRBJ2-7	TGTGCCAGCAGCTCCGGGACAGGTTACGAGCAGTACTTC	CASSSGTGYEQYF
TRBV5-4	few	TRBD1	TRBJ1-6	TGTGCCAGCAGCTTCGGACAGGGGGCTAGCTCCTATAATTCACCCCTCCACTTT	CASSFGQGASSYNSPLHF
TRBV30	few	TRBD1	TRBJ1-5	TGTGCCTGGACTGACAGGGTGGATCAGCCCCAGCATTTT	CAWTDRVDQPQHF
TRBV7-9	.	TRBD1	TRBJ1-2	TGTGCCAGCAGCAATGCGGGACAGGGACTCTATGGCTACACCTTC	CASSNAGQGLYGYTF
TRBV27	.	.	TRBJ1-1	TGTGCCAGCTCCCGGCCGGGAGGCACTGAAGCTTTCTTT	CASSRPGGTEAFF
TRBV7-3	.	.	TRBJ1-1	TGTGCCAGCAGCGTATTGGGAGACACTGAAGCTTTCTTT	CASSVLGDTEAFF
TRBV19	.	.	TRBJ1-5	TGTGCCAGTAGTATGCGGGGGCGACGCAATCAGCCCCAGCATTTT	CASSMRGRRNQPQHF
TRBV30	.	.	TRBJ1-2	TGTGCCTGGAGTCCAGACACCTATGGCTACACCTTC	CAWSPDTYGYTF
TRBV11-3	.	TRBD1	TRBJ1-1	TGTGCCAGCAGCTTGCAGGGGGCCGCTGAAGCTTTCTTT	CASSLQGAAEAFF
TRBV5-1	.	TRBD2	TRBJ2-5	TGCGCCAGCAGCTTCACCGGGACTAGCGGGGCGAAGACCCAGTACTTC	CASSFTGTSGAKTQYF